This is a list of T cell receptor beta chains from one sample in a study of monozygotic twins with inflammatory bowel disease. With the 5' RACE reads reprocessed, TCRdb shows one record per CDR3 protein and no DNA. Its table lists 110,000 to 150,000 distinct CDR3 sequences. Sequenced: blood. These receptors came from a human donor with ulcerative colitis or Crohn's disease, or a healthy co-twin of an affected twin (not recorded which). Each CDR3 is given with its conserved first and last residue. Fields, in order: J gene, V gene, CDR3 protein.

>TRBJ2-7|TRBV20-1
CRAGEGYYEQYF
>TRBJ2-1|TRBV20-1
CSARDRGSPYNEQFF
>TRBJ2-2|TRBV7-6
CASSRLTSGRSFGELFF
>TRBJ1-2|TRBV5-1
CASSLTGQEGYGYTF
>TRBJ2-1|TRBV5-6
CASSRSSYNEQFF
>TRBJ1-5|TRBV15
CATSRGVGGNQPQHF
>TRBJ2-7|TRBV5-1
CASSTGTSGFYEQYF
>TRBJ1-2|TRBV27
CASSSYKQEGYGYTF
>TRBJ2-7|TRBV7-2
CASSSTGTSAYEQYF
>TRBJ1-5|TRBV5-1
CASSVGQGPNQPQHF